This passage covers 7 T cell receptor beta chains from one sample sequenced in a study of spatial heterogeneity in lung cancer. General study findings and limits: Higher tumor mutation counts went along with higher counts of expanded intratumoral alpha and beta TCRs.

TCRdb ran MiXCR on the 5' RACE reads and lists one entry per CDR3 protein. The sample has a few thousand distinct CDR3 sequences; approximately 15% are singletons. No antigen is known for these receptors. The time point was: sample taken at primary tumor resection. This specimen was lung tumor tissue, taken at surgery. These receptors all stem from a female donor with early-stage non-small cell lung cancer.

The chain recombines TRBV7-6 with TRBJ2-3, with 7 bases fitting TRBD1. The V and J ends lost 5 bases and 1 base, in that order; junction bases with no gene match: 6. Germline CDR1 is SGHVS and CDR2 is FNYEAQ. CDR3 length equals 15 residues. The CDR3 loop reads CASSLGGQGTDTQYF. CDR3 bases: TGTGCCAGCAGCCTCGGAGGACAGGGCACAGATACGCAGTATTTT.

A remark on this clonotype: Germline is not matched at one junction end, which may reflect a read error. The chain is built from TRBV7-8 and TRBJ2-6; the match to TRBD2 covers 8 bases. Germline V gene lookup returns CDR1 SGHVS and CDR2 FQNEAQ. The CDR3 is made up of 16 amino acids. The CDR3 nucleotides read TGTGTCAGCAGCCGGGAGGGTCCCGGTGGGGCCAACGTCCTGACCTTC. Its protein product is CVSSREGPGGANVLTF.

This clonotype qualifies as medium-sized (0.01 to 0.1%). This chain links TRBV5-1 with TRBJ2-1; a possible D gene is TRBD1 (6 bases). The CDR3 has 14 amino acids. Germline V lookup: CDR1 SGHRS, CDR2 YFSETQ. V was trimmed by 5 bases and J by 8 bases, leaving 17 bases between them. The CDR3 DNA reads as TGCGCCAGCAGTCCAATTGGGGGCGGAGATGAGCAGTTCTTC. Encoded protein: CASSPIGGGDEQFF.

This clonotype was seen many times. The chain combines TRBV12-3 or TRBV12-4 with TRBJ1-1; no clear D. The CDR3 has 12 residues. V dropped 3 bases and J dropped 7 bases, with 9 bases sitting between them. In DNA, the CDR3 is TGTGCCAGCAGTTTTCGGCGGGGTGAAGCTTTCTTT. Translating gives CASSFRRGEAFF.

Relative to its sample, this clonotype is medium-sized. The V gene is TRBV3-1, the J gene TRBJ2-5, with 9 bases identical to TRBD2. V lost 6 bases, J lost 5 bases, and 7 bases stayed unmatched. The CDR3 sequence is 14 residues long. CDR1 and CDR2 from the germline V gene are LGHDT and YNNKEL (reference sequence). The CDR3 spells CASSYLAGIETQYF. The CDR3 nucleotides read TGTGCCAGCAGTTACCTAGCGGGGATTGAGACCCAGTACTTC.

This clonotype is medium-sized in the sample. J is TRBJ1-5 and V is TRBV12-3 or TRBV12-4; TRBD1 is a possible D gene (6 bases). Trimming left V 4 bases short and J 5 bases short, with 12 bases between. The length of the CDR3 is 14 residues. This CDR3 reads CASSSTGTDQPQHF. In DNA, the CDR3 is TGTGCCAGCAGTTCAACAGGGACCGATCAGCCCCAGCATTTT.

This clonotype is labeled as large (0.1 to 1%). V is TRBV7-2 and J is TRBJ1-6; 9 nucleotides line up with TRBD1. Germline values: CDR1 SGHTA, CDR2 FQGNSA. The CDR3 runs to 18 residues. The V and J ends lost 2 bases and 7 bases, in that order; junction bases with no gene match: 12. For the CDR3, the DNA is TGTGCCAGCAGCTTAAAACAGGGGGCGGCGGTGGGAAATTCACCCCTCCACTTT. This codes for CASSLKQGAAVGNSPLHF.